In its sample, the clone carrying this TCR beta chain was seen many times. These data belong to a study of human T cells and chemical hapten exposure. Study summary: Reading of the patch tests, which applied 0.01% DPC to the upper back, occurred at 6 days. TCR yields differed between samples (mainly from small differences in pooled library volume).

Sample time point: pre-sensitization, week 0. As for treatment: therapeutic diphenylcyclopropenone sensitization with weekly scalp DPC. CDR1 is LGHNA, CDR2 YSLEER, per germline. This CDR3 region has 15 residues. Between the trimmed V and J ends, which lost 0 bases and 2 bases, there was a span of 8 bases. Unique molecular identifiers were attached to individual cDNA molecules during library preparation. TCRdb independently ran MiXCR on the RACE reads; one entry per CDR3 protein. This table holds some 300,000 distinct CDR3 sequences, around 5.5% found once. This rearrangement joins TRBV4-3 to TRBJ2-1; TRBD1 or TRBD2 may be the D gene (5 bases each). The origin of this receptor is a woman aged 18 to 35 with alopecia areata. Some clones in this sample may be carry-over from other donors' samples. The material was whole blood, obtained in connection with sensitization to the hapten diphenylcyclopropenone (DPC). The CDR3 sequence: CASSQDRGAYNEQFF. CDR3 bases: TGCGCCAGCAGCCAAGATAGAGGGGCCTACAATGAGCAGTTCTTC.